Shown below are 8 T cell receptor beta chains from a single sample sequenced in a study of blood T cell repertoires in COVID-19. The protocol was immunoSEQ multiplex PCR, while the TCRdb copy is restricted to in-frame clones and leaves out a portion. The data hold under 130,000 clones, with roughly 80% observed a single time. Material for sequencing was peripheral blood. Receptors originate from a woman between 65 and 79 years old with acute or convalescent COVID-19.

The chain carries TRBV30 and TRBJ2-2; TRBD2 is a possible D gene (5 bases). The CDR3 is 15 residues long. Germline V gives CDR1 GTSNPN, CDR2 SVGIG (reference sequence). CDR3 sequence (DNA): TGTGCGGAGAATCGGGGTCCCTCGAACACCGGGGAGCTGTTTTTT. Residues: CAENRGPSNTGELFF.

CDR3 DNA: TGTGCCAGCAGCTTTGGGGACAGGGGCGGAAACACCATATATTTT. Translating gives CASSFGDRGGNTIYF. V usage is TRBV7-8 and J usage is TRBJ1-3; 10 bases agree with TRBD1. Germline CDR1 is SGHVS and CDR2 is FQNEAQ. After removal of 3 bases from V and 4 bases from J, the junction contained 3 bases not matched to a gene. This CDR3 comprises 15 residues. The variable domain in full, completed from reference TRBV7-8 and TRBJ1-3, reads GAGVSQSPRYKVAKRGQDVALRCDPISGHVSLFWYQQALGQGPEFLTYFQNEAQLDKSGLPSDRFFAERPEGSVSTLKIQRTQQEDSAVYLCASSFGDRGGNTIYFGEGSWLTVV.

This chain links TRBV5-4 with TRBJ2-5; 13 nucleotides match TRBD2. This CDR3 is built from 15 residues. Germline values: CDR1 SGHNT, CDR2 YYREEE (reference sequence). J lost 4 bases, V lost 4 bases, and 4 bases had no gene match. CDR3: CASSGGLAGRETQYF. Written as DNA, the CDR3 is TGTGCCAGCAGCGGGGGACTAGCGGGGCGAGAGACCCAGTACTTC.

This clone was recorded a few times. The V gene is TRBV7-9, the J gene TRBJ1-5; D is undetermined. The CDR3 spans 13 residues. V was clipped by 2 bases and J by 5 bases, with 7 bases between them. Looked up from germline, CDR1 is SEHNR and CDR2 is FQNEAQ (reference sequence). In DNA form, the CDR3 reads TGTGCCAGCAGCTTACGGGATTATCAGCCCCAGCATTTT. This translates into CASSLRDYQPQHF.

V and J are TRBV5-4 and TRBJ1-6; D remains ambiguous. Looked up from germline, CDR1 is SGHNT and CDR2 is YYREEE (reference sequence). The germline V and J ends were trimmed by 1 base and 8 bases, with 10 bases remaining between them. The CDR3 has 14 residues. The CDR3 is CASSLRVLDSPLHF. CDR3 nucleotide sequence: TGTGCCAGCAGCTTGCGGGTACTGGATTCACCCCTCCACTTT. Combining the CDR3 with reference TRBV5-4 and TRBJ1-6 gives the whole variable domain ETGVTQSPTHLIKTRGQQVTLRCSSQSGHNTVSWYQQALGQGPQFIFQYYREEENGRGNFPPRFSGLQFPNYSSELNVNALELDDSALYLCASSLRVLDSPLHFGNGTRLTVT.

The chain has TRBV18 and TRBJ2-6, with D tentatively TRBD2 (5 bases). There are 16 residues in the CDR3. Looked up from germline, CDR1 is KGHSH and CDR2 is LQKENI. Trimming removed 1 base at V and 2 bases at J, with 9 bases between. Written as DNA, the CDR3 is TGTGCCAGCTCACCACTAAAGGGAGCTGGGGCCAACGTCCTGACTTTC. Encoded protein: CASSPLKGAGANVLTF.

To note about this clone: Within the sample, other DNA sequences also encode this same CDR3. The chain joins TRBV7-9 to TRBJ2-1; 12 nucleotides align to TRBD2. After removal of 4 bases from V and 4 bases from J, the junction contained 2 bases not matched to a gene. The CDR3 is 15 residues long. Germline values: CDR1 SEHNR, CDR2 FQNEAQ (reference sequence). The CDR3 DNA reads TGTGCCAGCAGCTCTAGCGGGGGGGCGTACAATGAGCAGTTCTTC. The encoded protein is CASSSSGGAYNEQFF. The variable domain in full, with the rest retrieved from reference TRBV7-9 and TRBJ2-1, is DTGVSQNPRHKITKRGQNVTFRCDPISEHNRLYWYRQTLGQGPEFLTYFQNEAQLEKSRLLSDRFSAERPKGSFSTLEIQRTEQGDSAMYLCASSSSGGAYNEQFFGPGTRLTVL.

The chain couples TRBV6-1 to TRBJ1-2; D is undetermined. V was trimmed by 6 bases and J by 4 bases, leaving 9 bases between them. CDR1 is MNHNS, CDR2 SASEGT, per germline. This CDR3 comprises 12 residues. CDR3 in amino acids: CASSEVGYGYTF. CDR3 coding DNA: TGTGCCAGCAGCGAGGTCGGCTATGGCTACACCTTC.